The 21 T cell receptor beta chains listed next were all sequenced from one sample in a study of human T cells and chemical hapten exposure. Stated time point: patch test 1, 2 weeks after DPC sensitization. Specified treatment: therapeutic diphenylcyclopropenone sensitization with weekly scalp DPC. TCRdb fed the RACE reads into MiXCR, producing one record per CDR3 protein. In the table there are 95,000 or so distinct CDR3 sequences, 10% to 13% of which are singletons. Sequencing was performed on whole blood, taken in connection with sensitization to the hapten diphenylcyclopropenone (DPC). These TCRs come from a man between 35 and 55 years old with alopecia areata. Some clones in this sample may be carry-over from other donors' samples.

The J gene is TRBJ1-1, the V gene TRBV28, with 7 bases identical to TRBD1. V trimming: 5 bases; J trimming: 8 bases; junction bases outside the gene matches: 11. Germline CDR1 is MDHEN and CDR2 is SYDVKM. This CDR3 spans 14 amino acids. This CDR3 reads CASSPHTQQGEAFF. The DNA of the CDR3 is TGTGCCAGCAGTCCCCACACACAACAGGGGGAAGCTTTCTTT.

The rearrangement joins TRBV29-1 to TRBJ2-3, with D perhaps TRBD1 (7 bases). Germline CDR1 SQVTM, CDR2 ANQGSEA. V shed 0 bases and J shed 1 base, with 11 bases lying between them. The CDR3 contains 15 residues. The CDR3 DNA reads TGCAGCGTTGAAGACAGGGGGGACGGCACAGATACGCAGTATTTT. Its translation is CSVEDRGDGTDTQYF.

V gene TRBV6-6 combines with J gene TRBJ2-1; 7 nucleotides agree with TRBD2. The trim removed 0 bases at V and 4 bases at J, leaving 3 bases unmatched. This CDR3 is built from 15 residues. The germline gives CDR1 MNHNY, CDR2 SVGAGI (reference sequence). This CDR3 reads CASSYSPGLYNEQFF. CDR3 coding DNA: TGTGCCAGCAGTTACTCTCCGGGACTATACAATGAGCAGTTCTTC.

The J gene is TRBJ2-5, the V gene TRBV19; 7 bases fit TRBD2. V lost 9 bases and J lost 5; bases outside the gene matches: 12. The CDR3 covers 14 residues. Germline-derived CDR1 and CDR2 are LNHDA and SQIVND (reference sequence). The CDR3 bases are TGTGCCAGCAAAGAGGGAGGGCCGTCGGAGACCCAGTACTTC. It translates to CASKEGGPSETQYF.

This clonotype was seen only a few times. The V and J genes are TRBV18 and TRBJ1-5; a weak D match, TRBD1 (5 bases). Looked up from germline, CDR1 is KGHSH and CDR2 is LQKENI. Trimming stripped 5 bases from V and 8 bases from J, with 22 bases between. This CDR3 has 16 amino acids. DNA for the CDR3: TGTGCCAGCTCAACGAATGAGGTGGGGGGAATGAAGCCCCAGCATTTT. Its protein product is CASSTNEVGGMKPQHF.

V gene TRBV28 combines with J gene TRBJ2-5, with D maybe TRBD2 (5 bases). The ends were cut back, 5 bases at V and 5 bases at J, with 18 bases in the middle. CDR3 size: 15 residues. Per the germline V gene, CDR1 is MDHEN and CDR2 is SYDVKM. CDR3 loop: CASSRAQGPGETQYF. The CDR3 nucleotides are TGTGCCAGCAGTAGAGCCCAAGGCCCGGGGGAGACCCAGTACTTC.

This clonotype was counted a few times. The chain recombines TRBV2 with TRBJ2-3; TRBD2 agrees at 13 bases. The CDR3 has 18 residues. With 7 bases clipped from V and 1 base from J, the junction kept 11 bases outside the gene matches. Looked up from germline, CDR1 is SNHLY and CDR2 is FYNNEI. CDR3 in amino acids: CASTEPLAGGLGTDTQYF. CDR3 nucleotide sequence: TGTGCCAGCACCGAGCCACTAGCGGGAGGGCTCGGCACAGATACGCAGTATTTT.

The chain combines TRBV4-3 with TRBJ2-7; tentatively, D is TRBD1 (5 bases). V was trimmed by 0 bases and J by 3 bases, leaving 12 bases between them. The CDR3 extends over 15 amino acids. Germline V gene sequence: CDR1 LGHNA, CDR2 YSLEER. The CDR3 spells CASSQDRGASYEQYF. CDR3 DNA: TGCGCCAGCAGCCAAGATAGGGGTGCAAGCTACGAGCAGTACTTC.

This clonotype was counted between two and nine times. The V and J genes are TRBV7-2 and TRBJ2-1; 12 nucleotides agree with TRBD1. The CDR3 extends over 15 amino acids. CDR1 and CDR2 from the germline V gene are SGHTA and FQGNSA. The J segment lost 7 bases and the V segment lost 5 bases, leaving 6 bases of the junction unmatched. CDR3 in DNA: TGTGCCAGCAGCCCCCGGGACAGGGGGCGAAATGAGCAGTTCTTC. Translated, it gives CASSPRDRGRNEQFF.

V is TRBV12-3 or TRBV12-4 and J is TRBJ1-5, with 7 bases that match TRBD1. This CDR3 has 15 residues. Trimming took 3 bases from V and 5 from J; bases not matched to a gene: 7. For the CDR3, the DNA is TGTGCCAGCAGTTTCCTGGGACAGCAATATCAGCCCCAGCATTTT. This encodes CASSFLGQQYQPQHF.

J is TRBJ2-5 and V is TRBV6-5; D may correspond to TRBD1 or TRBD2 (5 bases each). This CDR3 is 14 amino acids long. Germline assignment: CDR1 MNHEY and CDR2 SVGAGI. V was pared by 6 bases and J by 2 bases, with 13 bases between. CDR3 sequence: CASRGVGIQETQYF. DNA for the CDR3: TGTGCCAGCAGGGGGGTAGGGATTCAAGAGACCCAGTACTTC.

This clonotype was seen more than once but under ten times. This CDR3 reads CATSVSGTPDEQFF. CDR3 nucleotides: TGTGCCACCAGTGTTTCCGGGACCCCCGATGAGCAGTTCTTC. This sequence joins TRBV24-1 and TRBJ2-1; D tentatively reads TRBD1 or TRBD2 (5 bases each). The CDR3 is made up of 14 amino acids. Germline assignment: CDR1 KGHDR and CDR2 SFDVKD. V was clipped by 5 bases and J by 8 bases, with 15 bases between them.

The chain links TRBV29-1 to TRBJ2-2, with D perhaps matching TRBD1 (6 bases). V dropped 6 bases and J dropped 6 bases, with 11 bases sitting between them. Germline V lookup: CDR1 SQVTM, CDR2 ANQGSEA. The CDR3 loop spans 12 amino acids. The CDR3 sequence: CSVETGPGELFF. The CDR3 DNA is TGCAGCGTCGAGACAGGTCCCGGGGAGCTGTTTTTT.

Here the CDR3 reads CASSQGEYTEAFF. For the CDR3, the DNA is TGTGCCAGCAGCCAAGGGGAATACACTGAAGCTTTCTTT. The V gene is TRBV3-1, the J gene TRBJ1-1; D call uncertain. This CDR3 region has 13 residues. Germline V gene sequence: CDR1 LGHDT, CDR2 YNNKEL (reference sequence). Trimming stripped 1 base from V and 3 bases from J, with 6 bases between.

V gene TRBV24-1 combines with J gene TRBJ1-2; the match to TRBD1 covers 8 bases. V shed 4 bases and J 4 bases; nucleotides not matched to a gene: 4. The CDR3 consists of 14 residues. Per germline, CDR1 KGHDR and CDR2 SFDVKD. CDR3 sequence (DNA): TGTGCCACCAGTGAACCGGACAGGGTCTATGGCTACACCTTC. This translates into CATSEPDRVYGYTF.

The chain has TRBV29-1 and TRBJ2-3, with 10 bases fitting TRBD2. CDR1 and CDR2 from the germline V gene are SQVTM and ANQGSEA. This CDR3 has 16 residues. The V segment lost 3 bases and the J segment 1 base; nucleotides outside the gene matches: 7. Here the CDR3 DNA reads TGCAGCGTTGAGGGGCTAGCGGGAGAACGCACAGATACGCAGTATTTT. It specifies CSVEGLAGERTDTQYF.

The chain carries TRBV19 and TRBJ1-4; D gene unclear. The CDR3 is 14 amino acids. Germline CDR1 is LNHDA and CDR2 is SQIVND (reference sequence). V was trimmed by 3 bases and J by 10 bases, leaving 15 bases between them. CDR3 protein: CASSILFQDRKLFF. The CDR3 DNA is TGTGCCAGTAGTATTCTGTTCCAGGATCGAAAACTGTTTTTT.

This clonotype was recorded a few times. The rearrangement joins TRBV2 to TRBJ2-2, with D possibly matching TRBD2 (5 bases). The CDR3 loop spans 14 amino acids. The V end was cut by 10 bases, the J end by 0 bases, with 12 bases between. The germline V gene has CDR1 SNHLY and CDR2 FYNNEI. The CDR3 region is CATRPGANTGELFF. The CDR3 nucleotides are TGTGCCACCCGGCCCGGGGCGAACACCGGGGAGCTGTTTTTT.

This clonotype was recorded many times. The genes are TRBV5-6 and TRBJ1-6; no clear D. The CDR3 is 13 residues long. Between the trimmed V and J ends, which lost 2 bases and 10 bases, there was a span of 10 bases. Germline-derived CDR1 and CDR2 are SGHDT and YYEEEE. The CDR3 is CASSFSLQSPLHF. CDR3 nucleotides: TGTGCCAGCAGCTTCAGTCTCCAGTCACCCCTCCACTTT.

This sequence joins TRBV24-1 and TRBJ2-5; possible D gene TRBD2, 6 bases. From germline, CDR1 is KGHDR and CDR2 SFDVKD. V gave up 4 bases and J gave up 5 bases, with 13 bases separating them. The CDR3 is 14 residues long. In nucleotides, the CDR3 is TGTGCCACCAGTGACCCGGGGGTTGGGGAGACCCAGTACTTC. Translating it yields CATSDPGVGETQYF.

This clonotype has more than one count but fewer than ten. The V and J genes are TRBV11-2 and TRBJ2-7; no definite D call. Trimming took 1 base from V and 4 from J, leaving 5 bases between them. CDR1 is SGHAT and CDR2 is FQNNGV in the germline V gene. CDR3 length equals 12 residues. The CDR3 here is CASSLGVYEQYV. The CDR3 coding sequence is TGTGCCAGCAGCTTAGGGGTGTACGAGCAGTACGTC.